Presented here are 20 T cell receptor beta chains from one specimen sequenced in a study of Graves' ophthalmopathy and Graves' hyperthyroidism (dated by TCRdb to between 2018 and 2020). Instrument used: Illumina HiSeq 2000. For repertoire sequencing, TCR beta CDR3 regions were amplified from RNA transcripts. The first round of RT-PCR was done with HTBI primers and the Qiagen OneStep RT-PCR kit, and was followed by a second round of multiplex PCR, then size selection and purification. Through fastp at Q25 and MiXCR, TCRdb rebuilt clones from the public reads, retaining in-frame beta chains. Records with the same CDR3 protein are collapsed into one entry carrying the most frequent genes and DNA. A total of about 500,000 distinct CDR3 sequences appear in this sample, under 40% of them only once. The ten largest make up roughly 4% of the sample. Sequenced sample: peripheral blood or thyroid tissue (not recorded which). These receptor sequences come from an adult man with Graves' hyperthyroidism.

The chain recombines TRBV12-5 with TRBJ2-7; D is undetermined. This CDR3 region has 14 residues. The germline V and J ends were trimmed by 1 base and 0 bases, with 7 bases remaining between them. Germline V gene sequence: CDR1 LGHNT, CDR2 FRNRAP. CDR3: CASGLGWASYEQYF. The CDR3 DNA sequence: TGTGCTAGTGGTTTGGGCTGGGCCTCCTACGAGCAGTACTTC.

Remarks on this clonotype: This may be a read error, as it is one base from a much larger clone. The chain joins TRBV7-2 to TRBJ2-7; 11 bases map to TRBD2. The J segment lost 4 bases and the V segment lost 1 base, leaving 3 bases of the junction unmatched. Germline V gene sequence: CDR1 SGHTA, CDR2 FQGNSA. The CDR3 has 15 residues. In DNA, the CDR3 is TGTGCCAGCAGCTTAGAGGGACTAGCGGTATACGAGCAGTACTTC. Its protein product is CASSLEGLAVYEQYF.

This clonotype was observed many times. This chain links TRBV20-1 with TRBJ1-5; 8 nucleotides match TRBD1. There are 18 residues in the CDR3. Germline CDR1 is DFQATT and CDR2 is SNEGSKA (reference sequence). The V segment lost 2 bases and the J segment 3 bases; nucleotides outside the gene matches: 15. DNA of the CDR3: TGCAGTGCTAGACTTTGGGCAGGGGGCCTAGGTCACAATCAGCCCCAGCATTTT. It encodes CSARLWAGGLGHNQPQHF.

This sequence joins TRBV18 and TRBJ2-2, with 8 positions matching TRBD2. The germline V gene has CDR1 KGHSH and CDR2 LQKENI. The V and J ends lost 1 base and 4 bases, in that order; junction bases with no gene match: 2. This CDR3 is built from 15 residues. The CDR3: CASSPRGGITGELFF. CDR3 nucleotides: TGTGCCAGCTCACCACGCGGGGGGATCACCGGGGAGCTGTTTTTT.

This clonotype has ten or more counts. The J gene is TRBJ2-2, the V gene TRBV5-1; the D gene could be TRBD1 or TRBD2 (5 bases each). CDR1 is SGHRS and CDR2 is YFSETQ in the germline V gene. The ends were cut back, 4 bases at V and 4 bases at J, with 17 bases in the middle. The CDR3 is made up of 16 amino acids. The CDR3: CASSPGTAAFTGELFF. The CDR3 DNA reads TGCGCCAGCAGCCCCGGGACCGCCGCGTTCACCGGGGAGCTGTTTTTT. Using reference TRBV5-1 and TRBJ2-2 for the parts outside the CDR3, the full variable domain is KAGVTQTPRYLIKTRGQQVTLSCSPISGHRSVSWYQQTPGQGLQFLFEYFSETQRNKGNFPGRFSGRQFSNSRSEMNVSTLELGDSALYLCASSPGTAAFTGELFFGEGSRLTVL.

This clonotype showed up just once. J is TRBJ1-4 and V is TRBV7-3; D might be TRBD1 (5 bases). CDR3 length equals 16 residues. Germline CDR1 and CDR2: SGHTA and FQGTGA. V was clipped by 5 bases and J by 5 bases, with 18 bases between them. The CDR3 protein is CASSGGSGRLNEKLFF. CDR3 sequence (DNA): TGTGCCAGCAGCGGGGGTAGCGGGCGTTTAAATGAAAAACTGTTTTTT.

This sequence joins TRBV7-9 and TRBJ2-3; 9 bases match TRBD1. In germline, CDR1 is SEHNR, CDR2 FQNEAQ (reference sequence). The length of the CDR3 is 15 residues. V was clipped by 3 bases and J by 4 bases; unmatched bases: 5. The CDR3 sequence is CASSLGDRDPDTQYF. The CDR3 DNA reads TGTGCCAGCAGCTTGGGGGACAGGGACCCAGATACGCAGTATTTT.

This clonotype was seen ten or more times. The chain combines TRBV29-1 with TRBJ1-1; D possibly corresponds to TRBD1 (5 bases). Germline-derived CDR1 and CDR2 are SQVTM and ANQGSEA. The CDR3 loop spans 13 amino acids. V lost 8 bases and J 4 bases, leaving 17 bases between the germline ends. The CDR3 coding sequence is TGCAGCACCCTCGGAGGGGTTCGCACTGAAGCTTTCTTT. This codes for CSTLGGVRTEAFF.

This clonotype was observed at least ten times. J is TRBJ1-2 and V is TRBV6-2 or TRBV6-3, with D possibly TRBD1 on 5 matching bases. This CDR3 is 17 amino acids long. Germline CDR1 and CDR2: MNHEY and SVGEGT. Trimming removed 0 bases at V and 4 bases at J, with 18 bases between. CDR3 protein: CASSYSRRESPFYGYTF. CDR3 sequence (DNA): TGTGCCAGCAGTTACTCGCGCAGGGAGAGTCCCTTCTATGGCTACACCTTC.

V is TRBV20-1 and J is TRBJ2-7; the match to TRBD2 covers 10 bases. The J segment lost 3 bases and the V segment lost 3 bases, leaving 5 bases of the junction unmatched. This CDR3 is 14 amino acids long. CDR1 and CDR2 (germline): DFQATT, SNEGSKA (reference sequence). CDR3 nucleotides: TGCAGTGCTAGCCTAGCGGGGGCGATCTACGAGCAGTACTTC. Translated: CSASLAGAIYEQYF.

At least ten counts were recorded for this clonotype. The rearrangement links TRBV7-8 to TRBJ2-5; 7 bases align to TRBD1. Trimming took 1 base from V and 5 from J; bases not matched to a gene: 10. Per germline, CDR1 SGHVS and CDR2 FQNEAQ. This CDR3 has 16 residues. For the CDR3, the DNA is TGTGCCAGCAGCTTAGGCAGGGGACAGTTTGGGGAGACCCAGTACTTC. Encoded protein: CASSLGRGQFGETQYF. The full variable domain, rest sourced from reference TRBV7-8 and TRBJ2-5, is GAGVSQSPRYKVAKRGQDVALRCDPISGHVSLFWYQQALGQGPEFLTYFQNEAQLDKSGLPSDRFFAERPEGSVSTLKIQRTQQEDSAVYLCASSLGRGQFGETQYFGPGTRLLVL.

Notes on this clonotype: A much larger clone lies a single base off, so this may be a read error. The CDR3 DNA reads as TGTGCCAGCAGCTTAGGAGGCTCAGATACGCACTATTTT. Translated, it gives CASSLGGSDTHYF. The chain uses TRBV7-9 and TRBJ2-3; D is undetermined. Germline lookup yields CDR1 SEHNR and CDR2 FQNEAQ (reference sequence). The CDR3 sequence is 13 residues long.

This CDR3 is CASSSGQGKENEQFF. The CDR3 DNA sequence: TGCGCCAGCAGCTCCGGACAGGGTAAAGAGAATGAGCAGTTCTTC. This rearrangement joins TRBV5-1 to TRBJ2-1; TRBD1 aligns across 8 bases. The junction had 9 bases not matched to a gene; V was cut back by 3 bases and J by 7 bases. The germline V gene has CDR1 SGHRS and CDR2 YFSETQ. The CDR3 loop spans 15 amino acids.

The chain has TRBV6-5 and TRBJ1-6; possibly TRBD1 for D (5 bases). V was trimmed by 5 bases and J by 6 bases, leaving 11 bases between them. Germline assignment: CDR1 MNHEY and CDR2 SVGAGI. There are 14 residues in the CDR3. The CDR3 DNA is TGTGCCAGCAGTAATGGGGGTGTTAATTCACCCCTCCACTTT. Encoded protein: CASSNGGVNSPLHF.

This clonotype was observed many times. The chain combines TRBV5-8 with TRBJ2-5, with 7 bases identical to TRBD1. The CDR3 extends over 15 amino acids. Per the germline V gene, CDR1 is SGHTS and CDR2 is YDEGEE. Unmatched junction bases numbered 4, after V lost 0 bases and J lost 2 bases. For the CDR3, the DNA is TGTGCCAGCAGCTTGGTCCCACAGGGGCAAGAGACCCAGTACTTC. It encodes CASSLVPQGQETQYF. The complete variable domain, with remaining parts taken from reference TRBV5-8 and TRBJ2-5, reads EAGVTQSPTHLIKTRGQQATLRCSPISGHTSVYWYQQALGLGLQFLLWYDEGEERNRGNFPPRFSGRQFPNYSSELNVNALELEDSALYLCASSLVPQGQETQYFGPGTRLLVL.

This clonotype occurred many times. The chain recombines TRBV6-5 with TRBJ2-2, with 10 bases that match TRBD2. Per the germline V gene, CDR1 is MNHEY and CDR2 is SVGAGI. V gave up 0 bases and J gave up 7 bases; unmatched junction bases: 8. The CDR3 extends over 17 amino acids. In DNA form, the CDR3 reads TGTGCCAGCAGTTACTCGAACCTAGCGGGGGCGATCGGGGAGCTGTTTTTT. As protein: CASSYSNLAGAIGELFF.

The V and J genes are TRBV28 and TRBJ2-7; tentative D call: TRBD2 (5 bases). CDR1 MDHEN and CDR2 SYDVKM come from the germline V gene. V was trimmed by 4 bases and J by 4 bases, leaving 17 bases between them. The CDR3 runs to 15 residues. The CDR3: CASSSVITDYYEQYF. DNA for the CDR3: TGTGCCAGCAGTTCAGTTATAACAGACTATTACGAGCAGTACTTC.

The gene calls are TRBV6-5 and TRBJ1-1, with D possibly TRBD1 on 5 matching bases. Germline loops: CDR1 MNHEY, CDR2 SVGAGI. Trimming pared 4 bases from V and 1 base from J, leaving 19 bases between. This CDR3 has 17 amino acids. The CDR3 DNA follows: TGTGCCAGCAGTTTGGGCATGGGGCCGGGTTGGAACACTGAAGCTTTCTTT. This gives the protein CASSLGMGPGWNTEAFF.

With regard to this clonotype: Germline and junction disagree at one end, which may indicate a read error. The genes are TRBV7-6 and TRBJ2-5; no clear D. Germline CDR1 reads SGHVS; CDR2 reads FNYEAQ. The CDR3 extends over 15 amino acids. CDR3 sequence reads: CAGSLGSRQVETQYF. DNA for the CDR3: TGTGCCGGCAGCTTAGGTTCCCGACAAGTAGAGACCCAGTACTTC. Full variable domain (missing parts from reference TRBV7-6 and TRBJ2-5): GAGVSQSPRYKVTKRGQDVALRCDPISGHVSLYWYRQALGQGPEFLTYFNYEAQQDKSGLPNDRFSAERPEGSISTLTIQRTEQRDSAMYRCAGSLGSRQVETQYFGPGTRLLVL.

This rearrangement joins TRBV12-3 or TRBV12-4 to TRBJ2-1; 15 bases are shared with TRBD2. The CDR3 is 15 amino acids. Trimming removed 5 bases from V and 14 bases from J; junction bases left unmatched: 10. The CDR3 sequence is CASSLRRTSGGVEFF. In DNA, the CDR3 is TGTGCCAGCAGTCTACGTCGGACTAGCGGGGGGGTAGAGTTCTTC.